Shown below are 23 T cell receptor beta chains from a single sample sequenced in a study of tumor-infiltrating lymphocytes in primary liver carcinoma. It was from around 18-30 mg of unsorted bulk tissue that RNA and DNA were co-extracted. cDNA specific to TCR beta was made from approximately 500 ng of total RNA, with a constant-region primer employed for priming. Libraries for TCR beta were built through three nested multiplex PCR rounds, which together made up a slightly modified ARM-PCR procedure. TRBV1-TRBV30 forward and Cbeta reverse primers drove the first two roughly 10-cycle rounds. From the multiplex PCR reads, TCRdb called clonotypes with MiXCR, one entry per CDR3 protein. The sample has approximately 74,000 distinct CDR3 sequences, about two thirds seen once; the top ten hold roughly an eighth. The source material was liver tumor tissue from sampling region 4. Subset noted: tumor region T4, right-lateral pole. The source of these receptors is a woman aged 60-70 years with primary liver carcinoma and hepatitis B virus infection.

As for this clonotype: The junction and the germline gene differ at one end; a read error may be behind it. V usage is TRBV11-3 and J usage is TRBJ2-2, with a tentative D call TRBD2 (6 bases). CDR3 length: 12 residues. CDR1 and CDR2 (germline): SGHNT, YENEEA. The CDR3 region is CASSPWGGELLF. The CDR3 DNA reads as TGTGCCAGCAGCCCATGGGGCGGGGAGCTGCTTTTC.

The V gene is TRBV7-2, the J gene TRBJ2-7, with a possible D match to TRBD1 (5 bases). In germline, CDR1 is SGHTA, CDR2 FQGNSA. With 9 bases removed from V and 0 bases from J, the gap between germline ends came to 27 bases. The CDR3 consists of 18 residues. The chain's CDR3 is CARSRPKGHGYSSYEQYF. Written as DNA, the CDR3 is TGTGCCAGAAGCAGACCGAAAGGACATGGCTACAGCTCCTACGAGCAGTACTTC. Looking up the rest from reference TRBV7-2 and TRBJ2-7 gives the full variable domain: GAGVSQSPSNKVTEKGKDVELRCDPISGHTALYWYRQSLGQGLEFLIYFQGNSAPDKSGLPSDRFSAERTGGSVSTLTIQRTQQEDSAVYLCARSRPKGHGYSSYEQYFGPGTRLTVT.

As to this clonotype: Its ends do not fully match the called genes, so a read error is possible. The V and J genes are TRBV10-3 and TRBJ2-7; D not certain. Looked up from germline, CDR1 is ENHRY and CDR2 is SYGVKD. This CDR3 contains 12 residues. The CDR3 bases are TGTGCCGTTGTGTCCCTTACCTACGATCAGTACTTC. Encoded protein: CAVVSLTYDQYF.

This clonotype was detected a few times. CDR3 DNA: TGTGCCAGCAGCATAATCGGGATGGCCTACAATGAGCAGTTCTTC. Protein product: CASSIIGMAYNEQFF. The rearrangement links TRBV7-8 to TRBJ2-1; tentative D call: TRBD2 (5 bases). Germline V gene data show CDR1 as SGHVS and CDR2 as FQNEAQ. CDR3 length equals 15 residues. Trimming pared 5 bases from V and 2 bases from J, leaving 13 bases between.

This chain joins TRBV6-6 and TRBJ2-6; 9 bases match TRBD1. The V gene end was trimmed by 6 bases and the J gene end by 9 bases; junction bases not matched to a gene: 9. The CDR3 is made up of 15 amino acids. Germline CDR1 reads MNHNY; CDR2 reads SVGAGI (reference sequence). The CDR3 nucleotides read TGTGCCAGCAGCCTACAGGGGGCTGAGGTCAACGTCCTGACTTTC. Its translation is CASSLQGAEVNVLTF.

The chain is built from TRBV12-3 or TRBV12-4 and TRBJ1-5; D not certain. V shed 3 bases and J shed 7 bases, with 22 bases lying between them. The CDR3 is made up of 17 amino acids. The CDR3 here is CASSLGGLWEAYQPQHF. CDR3 DNA: TGTGCCAGCAGTTTGGGAGGCCTATGGGAAGCGTACCAGCCCCAGCATTTT.

This clonotype showed up many times. The chain carries TRBV7-8 and TRBJ2-1; 7 bases fit TRBD1. Trimming removed 7 bases from V and 10 bases from J; junction bases left unmatched: 13. The CDR3 contains 14 residues. The germline V gene has CDR1 SGHVS and CDR2 FQNEAQ. CDR3 DNA: TGTGCCAGCACCAAAGGGGCAGGGGGTTGGGAGCAGTTCTTC. Translating it yields CASTKGAGGWEQFF.

In the case of this clonotype: An end of the junction does not agree with germline; a read error may underlie this. In DNA, the CDR3 is TGTGCCAGCGGCCAAGATGGTCAGCAAGATACGCAGTATTTC. This translates into CASGQDGQQDTQYF. The V and J genes are TRBV4-2 and TRBJ2-3; D is ambiguous. This CDR3 has 14 residues. In germline, CDR1 is LGHNA, CDR2 YNFKEQ.

The chain links TRBV29-1 to TRBJ2-3, with D maybe TRBD2 (5 bases). The CDR3 totals 14 residues. Per germline, CDR1 SQVTM and CDR2 ANQGSEA. Trimming pared 8 bases from V and 5 bases from J, leaving 20 bases between. CDR3 nucleotide sequence: TGCAGCATTGGTAACCAAGGGAGCGTAGATACGCAGTATTTT. Its protein product is CSIGNQGSVDTQYF.

The chain combines TRBV7-8 with TRBJ2-5; 10 bases are a match to TRBD2. CDR1 SGHVS and CDR2 FQNEAQ come from the germline V gene. This CDR3 is built from 21 residues. CDR3 bases: TGTGCGGCCAGCCCCCGCCGGACTCTAGCGGGAGCGAGGAATACAAAAGAGACCCAGTACTTC. Encoded protein: CAASPRRTLAGARNTKETQYF.

Concerning this clonotype itself: A much larger clone differs by one base, so this may be a read error. The chain uses TRBV7-9 and TRBJ2-7; 10 positions match TRBD2. The trim removed 7 bases at V and 2 bases at J, leaving 20 bases unmatched. The CDR3 runs to 19 residues. Germline V CDR1 and CDR2: SEHNR, FQNEAQ (reference sequence). In nucleotides, the CDR3 is TGTGCCAGCATCGACACAAGCCCTATTAGCGGGAGGCTTCCCTACGAGCAGTACTTC. This encodes CASIDTSPISGRLPYEQYF.

The table lists this clonotype with a few counts. The V gene is TRBV20-1, the J gene TRBJ2-1; 7 nucleotides agree with TRBD2. Germline CDR1 reads DFQATT; CDR2 reads SNEGSKA (reference sequence). With V trimmed by 4 bases and J by 10 bases, 22 bases remained unmatched. CDR3 length: 17 residues. CDR3 coding DNA: TGCAGTGCTATGTCTGGCCAGCGGGGTTTCCACAATGGAGAGCAGTTCTTC. Translating it yields CSAMSGQRGFHNGEQFF.

Remarks on this clonotype: Relative to the germline gene, one junction end is altered; a read error may explain this. The chain joins TRBV6-5 to TRBJ2-5; TRBD1 aligns across 9 bases. This CDR3 region has 15 residues. Germline lookup yields CDR1 MNHEY and CDR2 SVGAGI. The CDR3 spells CASSDRTGGRETHYF. CDR3 DNA: TGTGCCAGCAGTGACCGAACAGGGGGCCGGGAGACCCACTACTTC.

As for this clonotype: The junction does not match germline at one end; this may be a read error. J is TRBJ1-2 and V is TRBV14; TRBD1 is a possible D gene (5 bases). Looked up from germline, CDR1 is SGHDN and CDR2 is FVKESK. This CDR3 has 15 residues. CDR3 residues: CASSQDTRGVYGYTF. CDR3 nucleotide sequence: TGTGCCAGCAGTCAAGATACAAGGGGCGTCTATGGCTACACCTTC. The variable domain in full, completed from reference TRBV14 and TRBJ1-2, reads EAGVTQFPSHSVIEKGQTVTLRCDPISGHDNLYWYRRVMGKEIKFLLHFVKESKQDESGMPNNRFLAERTGGTYSTLKVQPAELEDSGVYFCASSQDTRGVYGYTFGSGTRLTVV.

This clonotype has just a few counts. The junction and the germline gene differ at one end; a read error may be behind it. The rearrangement uses TRBV7-8 and TRBJ2-5; 8 bases map to TRBD2. CDR3 size: 14 residues. Germline V gene sequence: CDR1 SGHVS, CDR2 FQNEAQ. The CDR3 region has the DNA TGCGCCAGCAGCGGGGGCGGTGCCCAAGAGACCCAGTACTTC. It codes for CASSGGGAQETQYF.

To note about this clonotype: A much larger clone lies one base from this, so it may be a read error. The chain combines TRBV5-6 with TRBJ2-5, with D perhaps TRBD1 (5 bases). Germline loops: CDR1 SGHDT, CDR2 YYEEEE. This CDR3 has 17 residues. Here the CDR3 reads CAGSLSRADLQQETQYF. The DNA for the CDR3 is TGTGCCGGCAGCTTGTCCAGGGCAGATCTCCAACAAGAGACCCAGTACTTC.

The chain employs TRBV6-5 and TRBJ2-1, with TRBD1 matching 8 bases. Germline V CDR1 and CDR2: MNHEY, SVGAGI. The CDR3 runs to 15 residues. V was clipped by 4 bases and J by 16 bases; unmatched bases: 18. The CDR3 DNA sequence: TGTGCCAGCAGTTCCTCCGGGACAGGTTACAATGAACACTTCTTC. Encoded protein: CASSSSGTGYNEHFF.

On this clonotype itself: Germline and junction disagree at one end, which may indicate a read error. DNA for the CDR3: TGCGCCACCGGAGGACAGTTGAACACCGGGGAGTTGTTTTTT. Translating gives CATGGQLNTGELFF. The chain employs TRBV10-2 and TRBJ2-2, with a weak D call TRBD1 (6 bases). The CDR3 is 14 residues long. Germline CDR1 WSHSY, CDR2 SAAADI.

This chain uses TRBV11-2 with TRBJ2-1, with 13 bases that match TRBD2. The V gene's germline CDR1 is SGHAT and CDR2 FQNNGV. The CDR3 covers 20 residues. V gave up 5 bases and J gave up 6 bases; unmatched junction bases: 19. The CDR3 spells CASSHHGTSGIRWSGNEQFF. DNA of the CDR3: TGTGCCAGCAGCCATCACGGGACTAGCGGGATTCGTTGGTCTGGCAATGAGCAGTTCTTC.

With respect to this clonotype: This may stem from a read error, because a much larger clone lies one nucleotide away. The chain is built from TRBV7-9 and TRBJ2-7, with 8 bases fitting TRBD2. The CDR3 contains 15 residues. Germline V gives CDR1 SEHNR, CDR2 FQNEAQ (reference sequence). The CDR3 DNA is TGTGCCGGCAGCTTAGTTGGGACTAGTCACTACGAGCAGTACTTC. Translating gives CAGSLVGTSHYEQYF.

The chain recombines TRBV6-2 or TRBV6-3 with TRBJ2-5, with D possibly TRBD1 on 7 matching bases. CDR1 MNHEY and CDR2 SVGEGT come from the germline V gene. The CDR3 runs to 16 residues. V lost 10 bases and J 3 bases, leaving 24 bases between the germline ends. CDR3 DNA sequence: TGTGCCAACAGGGGACGGCCGGGAATAGCGGAAGAGACCCAGTACTTC. It encodes CANRGRPGIAEETQYF.

To note about this clonotype: Its ends do not fully match the called genes, so a read error is possible. The rearrangement joins TRBV6-5 to TRBJ1-1; D is perhaps TRBD1 (5 bases). The V gene's germline CDR1 is MNHEY and CDR2 SVGAGI. The CDR3 covers 14 residues. CDR3 bases: TGTGCCGGCAGTTACTTGTGGGACGGTCCTGAAGCTTCCTTT. Translated: CAGSYLWDGPEASF.

V gene TRBV28 combines with J gene TRBJ2-5; the D gene is possibly TRBD1 (6 bases). Germline CDR1 reads MDHEN; CDR2 reads SYDVKM. The ends were cut back, 6 bases at V and 2 bases at J, with 13 bases in the middle. The CDR3 loop spans 14 amino acids. The CDR3 spells CASSDPGTQETQYF. The CDR3 nucleotides are TGTGCCAGCAGCGACCCCGGGACACAAGAGACCCAGTACTTC.